Below, one TCR beta chain is given with its context. The germline V gene has CDR1 SGHDN and CDR2 FVKESK. J gave up 7 bases and V 4 bases, and 10 bases lay outside the gene matches. This CDR3 is built from 15 residues. Sequencing was performed with immunoSEQ multiplex PCR; in TCRdb, only in-frame clones are kept and a portion is missing. The repertoire holds over 300,000 clones, with 85% to 90% as singletons. The sample is drawn from a study of blood T cell repertoires in COVID-19. Study as a whole: Samples of COVID-19 (acute and convalescent) were obtained from the United States, Italy and Spain.

The chain combines TRBV14 with TRBJ2-1, with 7 bases lining up with TRBD2. The TCR originated in a man in his late teens or twenties with active or convalescent COVID-19. The sequenced sample consisted of peripheral blood. The CDR3 sequence is CASSRAGVIGNEQFF. The CDR3 coding sequence is TGTGCCAGCAGCCGGGCGGGAGTGATCGGGAATGAGCAGTTCTTC. Full variable domain (outside the CDR3, taken from reference TRBV14 and TRBJ2-1): EAGVTQFPSHSVIEKGQTVTLRCDPISGHDNLYWYRRVMGKEIKFLLHFVKESKQDESGMPNNRFLAERTGGTYSTLKVQPAELEDSGVYFCASSRAGVIGNEQFFGPGTRLTVL.